This T cell receptor beta chain was identified in a study of early T cells in non-severe SARS-CoV-2 infection (dated by TCRdb to the early 2020s). About the study as a whole: Because TCR sequencing relied on bulk RNA taken from unsorted whole blood, pairing of alpha and beta chains was not possible.

This was a case-control study nested in a cohort of healthcare workers in London, UK, who had nasopharyngeal swab PCR tests and blood samples taken every week. Healthcare workers were enrolled in the week of the UK lockdown, from 23 to 31 March 2020, and were followed every week for up to roughly 15 weeks. About this clonotype: The clone's antigen remains unknown. No base quality values were provided; no much bigger clone lies one nucleotide off.

Study-wide findings and limitations: VDJdb matching was skewed toward anti-spike CD8 responses and likely underestimated virus-specific expansions, missing private and CD4 specificities.

CDR1 and CDR2 are read off the germline V gene as SGHTA and FQGNSA. Deletion took 3 bases off V and 4 bases off J, with a span of 9 bases between the germline ends. The CDR3, cysteine through phenylalanine, is 13 amino acids long. Just the 39-base CDR3 DNA is kept, in frame starting at base 1. Library creation used 5' RACE. Data came from a NextSeq 500. Unique molecular identifiers were attached to individual cDNA molecules in the TCR library protocol so that sequencing error and PCR bias could be corrected. Both TCR alpha and beta chains were sequenced, and tight co-correlation was observed between alpha and beta sequence abundances in each sample. Regarding the original processing steps: Decombinator V4 was used to annotate TCR sequences for V gene, J gene and CDR3. TCRs were defined as expanded if a significant change between any two time points was detected under a Poisson model with p below 0.0001. Abundances of TCRs were expressed as counts per million after normalisation to the total number of TCRs sequenced in each sample. TRAV1-2 paired with TRAJ12, TRAJ20 or TRAJ33 defined MAIT TCRs, while TRAV10 paired with TRAJ18 defined iNKT TCRs. A search of VDJdb, accessed on 1 November 2021, was run for TCRs annotated to CMV, EBV and SARS-CoV-2, with TCRs annotated for multiple antigens excluded. TCRdb cleaned the public reads at Q25 with fastp, built clones with MiXCR and kept in-frame beta chains. Identical CDR3 proteins give one entry, which carries the most common genes and DNA. These V and J calls derive from TCRdb rather than the authors' analysis. For this sample the table gives some 66,000 distinct CDR3 sequences, of which around 12% were detected only once. The top ten constitute around 4.5% of the sample.

This chain joins TRBV7-2 to TRBJ1-1, with the identity of the D gene unclear. Material for sequencing was whole blood. This clonotype originated in an adult who was a healthcare worker with PCR-confirmed SARS-CoV-2 infection or an uninfected control (not recorded which). DNA sequence: TGTGCCAGCAGCTTCGCGGGTTTCACTGAAGCTTTCTTT. Its amino acids are CASSFAGFTEAFF.